This T cell receptor (beta chain) was sequenced for a study of T cell responses to AZD1222 COVID-19 vaccine (dated by TCRdb to about 2021). Study-wide context: AZD1222 recipients given second doses at about 4 weeks or at about 12 weeks were pooled, since spike-specific TCR depth and breadth were not found to differ between the two schedules. TCR sequencing covered 233 trial participants: about 210 given two doses of AZD1222 and 26 given two doses of MenACWY control vaccine. Trial participants were enrolled by age into subgroups of 18-55, 56-69 and 70-plus years, and about 150, 27 and 61 TCR-sequenced participants, respectively, were included in these subgroups.

As encoded in the germline V gene (reference sequence), CDR1 is SEHNR while CDR2 is FQNEAQ. For this chain, trimming is 1 base at the V end and 4 bases at the J end, and the number of junction bases without a gene match is 13. Inclusive of the bounding cysteine and phenylalanine, the CDR3 is 18 residues long. Just CDR3 DNA is preserved here, 54 bases in frame from base 1. Sample time point, as interpreted from the label and publication: baseline before first vaccination. Vaccinee samples were obtained from the UK trials COV001 and COV002, which included a single-blind randomized controlled phase 2/3 trial of AZD1222 (ChAdOx1 nCoV-19) in healthy adults. For TCRbeta chain sequencing, PBMC samples from trial participants were taken at day 0 and at day 28 after the second dose. About this clone: Its antigen has not been determined. One base away there is no much larger clone; base qualities are not given.

The research as a whole found: In the small 56-69-year group, the increase in depth fell short of significance, most likely because of low power. Because no samples from the day 14 peak response were available, repertoires could be characterized only after the peak T cell response. Only six or seven AZD1222 recipients were SARS-CoV-2 seropositive at baseline, limiting conclusions about previously exposed vaccinees. CD4 TCRs associated with the vaccine covered the entire spike protein, and the dominant responses were in regions 160-218 and 743-854. Spike-specific TCR breadth and depth rose significantly after two AZD1222 doses compared with day 0 and with MenACWY recipients. Participants were mostly white British, with more females than males. The authors suggested clonal diversity may have been underestimated. Reportedly, almost half of the unique spike-specific TCRs recognized epitopes lying outside the regions that are mutated in the B.1.351 and B.1.1.7 variants.

The CDR3 regions of human TCRbeta chains were analyzed by immunosequencing. Per the authors' processing: TCRs in the repertoires were compared against a reference library of SARS-CoV-2-specific TCRs that had been generated with the MIRA antigen-specificity platform. Breadth meant the fraction of unique TCRs that were SARS-CoV-2-associated, whereas depth meant the fraction of total T cells that were SARS-CoV-2-associated. Using the MIRA data, each spike-specific TCR was mapped to the spike region that the TCR reacts to and placed in a CD4 or CD8 class. Log10-transformed breadth and depth values were compared by one-way ANOVA with Sidak's multiple comparisons tests. What TCRdb holds here is the immuneACCESS table cut down to in-frame rearrangements. Part of the clones is not present; checked against another copy, under half of the missing clones reflect an unresolved V gene, and the others are unexplained. The V and J calls and clone size are taken from that table; D and trimming were inferred from the DNA. This sample has 150,000 to 200,000 clones in its table, and around 92% of those were observed once. Of the sample, about 10% falls within the top ten clones.

The specimen was peripheral blood, collected on day 0 of AZD1222 vaccination. This TCR was sampled from an adult in good health. The chain links TRBV7-9 with TRBJ2-7; TRBD2 agrees with 10 junctional bases. The nucleotide sequence reads TGTGCCAGCAGCTTAGTCCGGGGGCAGGGGACTAGCGATTACGAGCAGTACTTC. This yields the protein CASSLVRGQGTSDYEQYF.